This T cell receptor (beta chain) was found in a study of CD8+ T cells in alopecia areata. Study at large: Treated patients received severity scores based on the percentage of scalp area affected.

RNA extraction and reverse transcription yielded cDNA as sequencing template. Assay used: immunoSEQ multiplex PCR; TCRdb lists only in-frame clones, some missing. The sample yields about 200,000 clones, around three fifths seen once. Treatment in this sample: oral pan-JAK inhibitor, 5-10 mg twice daily. The CDR3 covers 17 residues. The V gene's germline CDR1 is SGHTA and CDR2 FQGNSA. Trimming at V came to 4 bases and at J to 3 bases, leaving 9 bases not matched to a gene. The receptor was derived from a human donor with alopecia areata. The sequenced sample was CD4+ T cells sorted from blood, obtained at week 4, from a patient treated with tofacitinib. The V and J genes are TRBV7-2 and TRBJ2-3; 11 bases align to TRBD2. CDR3 nucleotide sequence: TGTGCCAGCAGCTACCATCCGCTAGCGGGGGGAACAGATACGCAGTATTTT. Translated: CASSYHPLAGGTDTQYF. The full variable domain, rest sourced from reference TRBV7-2 and TRBJ2-3, is GAGVSQSPSNKVTEKGKDVELRCDPISGHTALYWYRQSLGQGLEFLIYFQGNSAPDKSGLPSDRFSAERTGGSVSTLTIQRTQQEDSAVYLCASSYHPLAGGTDTQYFGPGTRLTVL.